This TCR beta chain was recovered during a study of T-cell reconstitution after alpha-beta-depleted transplantation in children (dated by TCRdb to the mid-2010s). About the full investigation: Using TCR repertoire profiling, the study followed T-cell immune reconstitution in a quantitative way in children after TCRalphabeta/CD19-depleted allogeneic hematopoietic cell transplantation.

Comment on this clonotype: Its antigen target is currently unknown. One end of the junction does not line up with germline, which may come from a read error.

Receptor amplification or capture employed PCR. Sequenced on an Illumina HiSeq 2500. TCR library preparation used molecular barcoding, with unique molecular identifiers applied to normalize quantification of the TCRbeta repertoire. TCRdb reanalyzed the raw reads on its own, using fastp at Q25 for trimming and MiXCR for clone calling, and kept in-frame beta chains. Duplicate CDR3 protein sequences are folded into a single record with the most common DNA and genes. Across this sample there are about 540,000 distinct CDR3 sequences, with around 16% seen only once. The top ten clones comprise 2.5% to 3.5% of the sample. Reading the germline V gene (reference sequence) gives CDR1 DFQATT and CDR2 SNEGSKA. The CDR3 measures 17 amino acids from cysteine to phenylalanine. Left in the record is the CDR3 DNA by itself, 51 bases read in frame from the first base.

The receptor chain draws on TRBV20-1 and TRBJ1-5, and 8 bases in between align with TRBD1. The source material was PBMCs from the stem cell graft donor, sampled from the stem cell graft. The receptor comes from a human donor who donated a stem cell graft to a child with acute lymphoblastic leukemia. In nucleotide form, the sequence is TGCAGTGCTAGAGGTCGGACAGGGAAAATTAGCATTCAGCCCCAGCATTTT. This encodes CSARGRTGKISIQPQHF.